This TCR beta chain was sequenced during a study of shared clonotypes between healthy human individuals. Whole-study context: CD4 naive and memory got three plates each, CD8 naive two, CD8 memory one.

Sequenced by immunoSEQ multiplex PCR; TCRdb stores in-frame clones only, minus some. The table lists just over 2,000,000 clones, about 94% of them singletons, with more than 0.95% in the top ten. The table lists this clone with a count of one. Its antigen remains unknown. V lost 4 bases and J lost 3, with 15 bases in between. CDR3 length equals 16 residues. The germline CDR1 and CDR2 sequences are SEHNR and FQNEAQ (reference sequence). Findings and caveats of the study: The four-donor shared clonotypes exceeded non-shared clonotypes in generation probability, with non-shared ones scoring lower. A generally larger estimated richness was seen in naive subsets than in memory subsets. Despite large depth, rarefaction showed incomplete sorted-subset sequencing.

Positive CCR7 selection of CD45RO-negative cells yielded the naive CD8 cells, and terminally differentiated effector memory CD45RA+ cells were excluded. Sequenced sample: naive CD8+ T cells sorted from blood. This chain connects TRBV7-9 to TRBJ2-2, with TRBD1 as a possible D gene (6 bases). This sequence was found in a man younger than 30 in good health. CDR3 DNA sequence: TGTGCCAGCAGCTCCCTAAAGGGGGTTGACACCGGGGAGCTGTTTTTT. Protein product: CASSSLKGVDTGELFF.